This T cell receptor beta chain was profiled in a study of cytomegalovirus exposure and HLA in healthy donors. Study observations and caveats: In most subjects, TCR beta sequences reportedly gave accurate predictions of HLA-A and HLA-B alleles. In terms of immune exposure information, only CMV serostatus was available.

Germline CDR1 reads MGHRA; CDR2 reads YSYEKL. The ends were cut back, 6 bases at V and 1 base at J, with 15 bases in the middle. This CDR3 spans 15 amino acids. PCR employed 60 Vbeta and 13 Jbeta primers. The protocol was immunoSEQ multiplex PCR, while the TCRdb copy is restricted to in-frame clones and leaves out a portion. The table shows about 130,000 clones, with roughly 70% occurring only once. As to this clone: As yet, its antigen is unknown.

The sequenced sample consisted of PBMCs. The V gene is TRBV4-1, the J gene TRBJ1-1, with D perhaps TRBD1 (5 bases). The origin of this receptor is a man under 40 in good health and CMV-seronegative. The CDR3 DNA reads as TGCGCCAGCAGTAAATACCAGACAGAGAACACTGAAGCTTTCTTT. Protein product: CASSKYQTENTEAFF.